This is a list of T cell receptor beta chains from one sample in a study of shared clonotypes between healthy human individuals. This table comes from immunoSEQ multiplex PCR, and its TCRdb copy is limited to in-frame clones, with some not included. The data contain roughly 700,000 clones, under 80% of them singletons. The sample was memory CD4+ T cells sorted from blood. The receptors stem from a woman in her 30s in good health. CDR3s include the opening cysteine and the closing phenylalanine or tryptophan. D genes are given only for firm matches. Clone size, where shown, is once, few, many, or a class for clones that have expanded.

d_gene	v_gene	j_gene	abundance	CDR3aa	CDR3nt
.	TRBV19	TRBJ2-5	few	CASSDRPGAGTQYF	TGTGCCAGTAGTGACCGACCAGGGGCGGGGACCCAGTACTTC
.	TRBV7-6	TRBJ2-5	.	CASSKRQQETQYF	TGTGCCAGCAGCAAAAGACAGCAAGAGACCCAGTACTTC
.	TRBV5-1	TRBJ2-1	.	CASSLGLGGEQFF	TGCGCCAGCAGCTTGGGTTTAGGAGGTGAGCAGTTCTTC
TRBD1	TRBV28	TRBJ2-7	many	CASSPRTGYVTYEQYF	TGTGCCAGCAGTCCGCGGACAGGGTATGTTACCTACGAGCAGTACTTC
TRBD1	TRBV7-2	TRBJ1-1	.	CASSYSRTGWAEAFF	TGTGCCAGCAGCTATTCCCGGACAGGGTGGGCTGAAGCTTTCTTT
.	TRBV5-4	TRBJ2-6	.	CASSLVGGSSGANVLTF	TGTGCCAGCAGCTTGGTTGGTGGGAGCTCTGGGGCCAACGTCCTGACTTTC
.	TRBV7-3	TRBJ2-1	.	CASSSTPSELNEQFF	TGTGCCAGCAGCTCAACCCCTAGCGAGTTAAATGAGCAGTTCTTC
TRBD1	TRBV5-1	TRBJ1-2	.	CASSSPGQGRYTF	TGCGCCAGCAGCTCCCCGGGACAGGGGCGCTACACCTTC
.	TRBV11-2	TRBJ1-5	.	CASSFTNDGAQPQHF	TGTGCCAGCAGCTTCACCAATGATGGGGCTCAGCCCCAGCATTTT
TRBD1	TRBV18	TRBJ2-2	.	CASSPDRAGELFF	TGTGCCAGCTCACCAGACAGGGCCGGGGAGCTGTTTTTT